Each of the 29 T cell receptor beta chains below was sequenced from the same sample in a study of tissue T cells after allogeneic stem cell transplantation. Using immunoSEQ multiplex PCR, the repertoire was profiled, and TCRdb retains in-frame clones only, with some absent. The sample has 20,000 to 30,000 clones, about 90% seen once; the top ten hold 1.5% to 2.5%. The sample here was blood, taken before transplantation. These receptors were obtained from a male donor aged 60 or over who later had graft-versus-host disease after an allogeneic stem cell transplant.

V usage is TRBV27 and J usage is TRBJ2-7; D is unresolved. The V gene's germline CDR1 is MNHEY and CDR2 SMNVEV (reference sequence). There are 12 residues in the CDR3. Trimming took 8 bases from V and 3 from J, leaving 11 bases between them. The CDR3 region has the DNA TGTGCCAGCGCCCCTTCCGTCTACGAGCAGTACTTC. Translated, it gives CASAPSVYEQYF.

This clone has a handful of counts. Written as DNA, the CDR3 is TGTGCCAGCAGACAGGGAGGGGGGACTGAAGCTTTCTTT. Protein sequence: CASRQGGGTEAFF. V and J are TRBV6-5 and TRBJ1-1, with D perhaps matching TRBD1 (6 bases). Germline lookup yields CDR1 MNHEY and CDR2 SVGAGI. The CDR3 sequence is 13 residues long. Trimming removed 6 bases at V and 5 bases at J, with 13 bases between.

This clone has a single count. The chain recombines TRBV10-1 with TRBJ2-3, with TRBD1 identical over 7 bases. CDR1 and CDR2 from the germline V gene are WNHNN and SYGVQD (reference sequence). This CDR3 is 15 amino acids long. V lost 7 bases to trimming and J lost 1 base; unmatched junction nucleotides: 8. The CDR3: CASKRGGAGTDTQYF. As DNA, the CDR3 is TGCGCCAGCAAAAGAGGGGGCGCCGGCACAGATACGCAGTATTTT.

The rearrangement uses TRBV19 and TRBJ2-1, with TRBD1 matching 7 bases. Germline CDR1 reads LNHDA; CDR2 reads SQIVND (reference sequence). This CDR3 is 15 amino acids long. The V and J ends lost 8 bases and 6 bases, in that order; junction bases with no gene match: 13. The chain's CDR3 is CASSAGQVYRNEQFF. The CDR3 DNA reads as TGTGCCAGTTCCGCCGGACAGGTGTATCGCAATGAGCAGTTCTTC.

This clone has only one observation. This chain connects TRBV9 to TRBJ1-1, with D tentatively TRBD1 (6 bases). Trimming removed 3 bases at V and 5 bases at J, with 17 bases between. CDR1 is SGDLS, CDR2 YYNGEE, per germline. The CDR3 consists of 15 residues. CDR3 nucleotides: TGTGCCAGCAGCGCGAACAGGGAAGGGGGAACTGAAGCTTTCTTT. It codes for CASSANREGGTEAFF.

J is TRBJ1-6 and V is TRBV6-5; D not certain. The germline V and J ends were trimmed by 5 bases and 10 bases, with 9 bases remaining between them. Germline V gene data show CDR1 as MNHEY and CDR2 as SVGAGI. The CDR3 is made up of 12 amino acids. CDR3 coding DNA: TGTGCCAGCAGTCCCTTATGGTCACCCCTCCACTTT. As protein: CASSPLWSPLHF.

The V and J genes are TRBV7-9 and TRBJ1-1, with unresolved D. The V end lost 1 base, the J end lost 1 base, and 4 bases lay between the germline ends. The CDR3 sequence is 13 residues long. Germline CDR1 SEHNR, CDR2 FQNEAQ (reference sequence). CDR3 bases: TGTGCCAGCAGCTTAGAAGGGAACACTGAAGCTTTCTTT. Protein: CASSLEGNTEAFF. The full variable domain, with the rest looked up from reference TRBV7-9 and TRBJ1-1, is DTGVSQNPRHKITKRGQNVTFRCDPISEHNRLYWYRQTLGQGPEFLTYFQNEAQLEKSRLLSDRFSAERPKGSFSTLEIQRTEQGDSAMYLCASSLEGNTEAFFGQGTRLTVV.

The chain recombines TRBV12-3 or TRBV12-4 with TRBJ1-5, with 8 bases lining up with TRBD1. The V segment lost 6 bases and the J segment 6 bases; nucleotides outside the gene matches: 4. This CDR3 comprises 13 residues. The CDR3 is CASSLDRGQPQHF. The DNA of the CDR3 is TGTGCCAGCAGCCTCGACAGGGGTCAGCCCCAGCATTTT.

V usage is TRBV6-4 and J usage is TRBJ2-2; TRBD2 matches at 8 bases. CDR3 size: 16 residues. Per germline, CDR1 MRHNA and CDR2 SNTAGT. V lost 2 bases, J lost 5 bases, and 7 bases stayed unmatched. Written as DNA, the CDR3 is TGTGCCAGCAGTGACGGCGAGCGGGGGTTTACCGGGGAGCTGTTTTTT. It is translated as CASSDGERGFTGELFF.

The chain uses TRBV28 and TRBJ1-2; D is possibly TRBD1 (5 bases). The CDR3 totals 13 residues. CDR1 is MDHEN and CDR2 is SYDVKM in the germline V gene. Trimming cost V 2 bases and J 5 bases, with 9 bases left between them. DNA for the CDR3: TGTGCCAGCAGTTTAACGGGACCTTATGGCTACACCTTC. It yields the protein CASSLTGPYGYTF.

The rearrangement uses TRBV5-1 and TRBJ2-1; D could derive from TRBD1 or TRBD2 (5 bases each). This CDR3 contains 16 residues. Germline-derived CDR1 and CDR2 are SGHRS and YFSETQ. V dropped 4 bases and J dropped 4 bases, with 18 bases sitting between them. The CDR3 reads CASSLDYGQLYNEQFF. CDR3 DNA sequence: TGCGCCAGCAGCCTCGACTACGGACAACTGTACAATGAGCAGTTCTTC.

This clone was seen just once. The chain has TRBV6-6 and TRBJ2-2, with 11 positions matching TRBD2. The CDR3 totals 18 residues. CDR1 MNHNY and CDR2 SVGAGI come from the germline V gene (reference sequence). V lost 5 bases to trimming and J lost 5 bases; unmatched junction nucleotides: 13. The CDR3 loop is CASSPLFDSGGETGELFF. The CDR3 DNA sequence: TGTGCCAGCAGTCCCCTTTTCGATAGCGGGGGGGAAACCGGGGAGCTGTTTTTT.

This chain uses TRBV25-1 with TRBJ1-1; a weak D match, TRBD1 (6 bases). The V and J ends lost 6 bases and 10 bases respectively, with 21 bases between them. The CDR3 covers 14 residues. Germline CDR1 MGHDK, CDR2 SYGVNS. For the CDR3, the DNA is TGTGCCAGCAGAAAGATAAATACGGACAGTCGAGCTTTCTTT. Its translation: CASRKINTDSRAFF.

This clone appeared once. The CDR3 spells CASSVSGSSSTGELFF. CDR3 coding DNA: TGTGCCAGCAGCGTAAGCGGGAGTAGCAGCACCGGGGAGCTGTTTTTT. The chain is built from TRBV9 and TRBJ2-2; 8 bases agree with TRBD2. The CDR3 has 16 amino acids. Losses at the gene ends were 1 base for V and 4 bases for J; bases not matched to a gene: 6. Germline CDR1 is SGDLS and CDR2 is YYNGEE.

The J gene is TRBJ1-6, the V gene TRBV10-3, with D possibly TRBD1 on 5 matching bases. CDR3 size: 15 residues. Germline CDR1 and CDR2: ENHRY and SYGVKD. V dropped 2 bases and J dropped 8 bases, with 13 bases sitting between them. As DNA, the CDR3 is TGTGCCATCAGTGAGCAGGGATCCATGGATTCACCCCTCCACTTT. It specifies CAISEQGSMDSPLHF.

The chain combines TRBV19 with TRBJ2-3; D not resolved. Germline CDR1 LNHDA, CDR2 SQIVND (reference sequence). Trimming removed 7 bases from V and 0 bases from J, with 8 bases in between. CDR3 size: 13 residues. The CDR3 reads CASKQDSTDTQYF. Here the CDR3 DNA reads TGTGCCAGTAAGCAGGATAGCACAGATACGCAGTATTTT.

The CDR3 bases are TGTGCCAGCAGTTCCCCGGACAAGAACTATGGCTACACCTTC. As protein: CASSSPDKNYGYTF. The V gene is TRBV6-6, the J gene TRBJ1-2; D possibly corresponds to TRBD1 (5 bases). The germline V gene has CDR1 MNHNY and CDR2 SVGAGI (reference sequence). Trimming left V 4 bases short and J 2 bases short, with 11 bases between. The CDR3 has 14 residues.

The chain carries TRBV5-1 and TRBJ1-1; 7 bases map to TRBD1. This CDR3 spans 15 amino acids. Germline V CDR1 and CDR2: SGHRS, YFSETQ. V shed 4 bases, J shed 4 bases, and the junction held 10 bases outside the gene matches. The CDR3 is CASSPETGKVTEAFF. CDR3 coding DNA: TGCGCCAGCAGCCCAGAGACAGGGAAAGTCACTGAAGCTTTCTTT.

The chain has TRBV5-4 and TRBJ2-7; TRBD1 is a possible D gene (5 bases). V gave up 1 base and J gave up 4 bases, with 21 bases separating them. The CDR3 consists of 17 residues. From germline, CDR1 is SGHNT and CDR2 YYREEE (reference sequence). This chain's CDR3 is CASSLYYGAGGLYEQYF. In DNA, the CDR3 is TGTGCCAGCAGCTTGTACTATGGGGCAGGTGGGCTGTACGAGCAGTACTTC.

This clone appeared a single time. The chain carries TRBV7-3 and TRBJ2-5; D is unresolved. Per germline, CDR1 SGHTA and CDR2 FQGTGA. V was trimmed by 5 bases and J by 0 bases, leaving 7 bases between them. This CDR3 has 13 residues. CDR3 residues: CASSPSYQETQYF. The CDR3 nucleotides read TGTGCCAGCAGCCCCTCGTACCAAGAGACCCAGTACTTC.

CDR3 coding DNA: TGTGCCAGCAGCGACATGGGACAGGGGGCCTACGAGCAGTACTTC. The encoded protein is CASSDMGQGAYEQYF. The chain recombines TRBV28 with TRBJ2-7; 11 bases fit TRBD1. Germline assignment: CDR1 MDHEN and CDR2 SYDVKM. The CDR3 is 15 residues long. Unmatched junction bases numbered 6, after V lost 6 bases and J lost 2 bases.

The chain links TRBV5-1 to TRBJ2-7, with TRBD1 identical over 8 bases. This CDR3 is built from 16 residues. Germline V gene lookup returns CDR1 SGHRS and CDR2 YFSETQ. V dropped 0 bases and J dropped 6; count of bases not matched to a gene: 11. The CDR3 sequence: CASSLEGTGLRPEQYF. The CDR3 nucleotides read TGCGCCAGCAGCTTGGAGGGGACAGGCCTAAGACCCGAGCAGTACTTC. Full variable domain (remainder filled in from reference TRBV5-1 and TRBJ2-7): KAGVTQTPRYLIKTRGQQVTLSCSPISGHRSVSWYQQTPGQGLQFLFEYFSETQRNKGNFPGRFSGRQFSNSRSEMNVSTLELGDSALYLCASSLEGTGLRPEQYFGPGTRLTVT.

The CDR3 protein is CATRASLSLDTQYF. CDR3 DNA sequence: TGTGCCACCAGGGCAAGTCTTTCTTTGGATACGCAGTATTTT. V gene TRBV15 combines with J gene TRBJ2-3, with no clear D. V shed 6 bases and J shed 6 bases, with 16 bases lying between them. Germline CDR1 is LNHNV and CDR2 is YYDKDF (reference sequence). The CDR3 has 14 amino acids. Filled out from reference TRBV15 and TRBJ2-3, the complete variable domain reads DAMVIQNPRYQVTQFGKPVTLSCSQTLNHNVMYWYQQKSSQAPKLLFHYYDKDFNNEADTPDNFQSRRPNTSFCFLDIRSPGLGDTAMYLCATRASLSLDTQYFGPGTRLTVL.

The V call is TRBV11-3, the J call TRBJ2-3; D possibly uses TRBD1 or TRBD2 (6 bases each). The V end was cut by 3 bases, the J end by 2 bases, with 15 bases between. There are 16 residues in the CDR3. Germline CDR1 SGHNT, CDR2 YENEEA. CDR3 residues: CASSFVSGANTDTQYF. The CDR3 DNA reads as TGTGCCAGCAGCTTCGTTTCGGGGGCAAACACAGATACGCAGTATTTT.

The chain couples TRBV5-4 to TRBJ2-7, with D possibly matching TRBD2 (5 bases). Trimming removed 0 bases at V and 1 base at J, with 11 bases between. The CDR3 totals 15 residues. The germline V gene has CDR1 SGHNT and CDR2 YYREEE (reference sequence). This CDR3 reads CASSLAGGDSYEQYF. Here the CDR3 DNA reads TGTGCCAGCAGCTTGGCCGGAGGTGATTCCTACGAGCAGTACTTC.

This chain links TRBV9 with TRBJ2-1; D remains unclear. V was clipped by 0 bases and J by 4 bases, with 17 bases between them. CDR1 SGDLS and CDR2 YYNGEE come from the germline V gene. The length of the CDR3 is 17 residues. The CDR3 bases are TGTGCCAGCAGCGTAGTCGGTTCGTTAGGGCCATACAATGAGCAGTTCTTC. This translates into CASSVVGSLGPYNEQFF.

The V and J genes are TRBV3-1 (or the pseudogene TRBV3-2) and TRBJ1-5; D is unresolved. The CDR3 has 13 amino acids. V lost 0 bases and J lost 5, with 5 bases in between. Germline CDR1 is LGHDT and CDR2 is YNNKEL (reference sequence). The CDR3, as DNA: TGTGCCAGCAGCCAAGACCGGGATCAGCCCCAGCATTTT. Translating it yields CASSQDRDQPQHF.

The chain recombines TRBV5-4 with TRBJ2-2; D is tentatively TRBD1 or TRBD2 (5 bases each). This CDR3 contains 15 residues. The V end lost 5 bases, the J end lost 1 base, and 12 bases lay between the germline ends. The germline V gene encodes CDR1 SGHNT and CDR2 YYREEE (reference sequence). The CDR3 DNA is TGTGCCAGCAGTCTGGGGGTAGAGAACACCGGGGAGCTGTTTTTT. It specifies CASSLGVENTGELFF.

The V call is TRBV5-4, the J call TRBJ2-7; 8 bases line up with TRBD1. The CDR3 covers 16 residues. Losses at the gene ends were 4 bases for V and 0 bases for J; bases not matched to a gene: 9. CDR1 is SGHNT, CDR2 YYREEE, per germline (reference sequence). The CDR3, as DNA: TGTGCCAGCAGCGCGGGACAGGCGAGCCCCTCCTACGAGCAGTACTTC. It yields the protein CASSAGQASPSYEQYF.